This paragraph covers one TCR beta chain sequence. Its antigen has not been determined. The sample holds no much larger clone one base away, and base qualities are not on file. Patients with a history of autoimmune disease or receiving systemic immunosuppression were excluded from the trial. Peripheral blood for TCR sequencing was collected from all dose cohorts at baseline, on cycle 4 day 1, and on cycle 7 day 1. The samples were taken from a phase I, first-in-human, multicenter, open-label dose-escalation trial of ivuxolimab. Adults with locally advanced or metastatic melanoma, renal cell carcinoma, hepatocellular carcinoma or head and neck squamous cell carcinoma were enrolled in the trial. Before TCR sequencing, CD4+ T cells and CD8+ T cells from peripheral blood were sorted into separate populations. The CDR3 measures 14 amino acids from cysteine to phenylalanine. This entry keeps only the CDR3 DNA: 42 bases, framed from base 1. A distance of 16 bases separates the germline ends of V and J, which lose 5 bases and 5 bases respectively. CDR1 and CDR2 are read off the germline V gene as SGHTA and FQGNSA.

Genomic DNA was isolated from the sorted cells so that the TCRbeta CDR3 region could be sequenced. The immunoSEQ Assay was used to sequence the TCRbeta CDR3 regions. What TCRdb holds here is the immuneACCESS table cut down to in-frame rearrangements. Part of the clones is not present; checked against another copy, under half of the missing clones reflect an unresolved V gene, and the others are unexplained. The sample table holds 45,000 to 65,000 clones, of which more than 65% were seen once. Clones ranked in the top ten supply roughly 6.5% of the sample. The record originates from a study of OX40 agonist ivuxolimab in advanced cancers. Background on the whole study: Ivuxolimab was an agonistic, fully human IgG2 monoclonal antibody directed against OX40 (CD134), a costimulatory receptor. The paper covers the monotherapy dose-escalation part of the phase I ivuxolimab trial, which included N of about 51 patients. Among the roughly 50 dose-escalation patients, around 20 had hepatocellular carcinoma, roughly 15 melanoma, 9 renal cell carcinoma and 9 head and neck cancer. Intravenous ivuxolimab was administered to patients every 2 weeks at six dose levels: 0.01, 0.1, 0.3, 1.5, 3 and 10 mg/kg. Patients were allowed to have had prior anti-PD-1, anti-PD-L1 or anti-CTLA-4 therapy, and 30% to 40% of the dose-escalation patients had previously received checkpoint inhibitors. Peripheral TCRbeta sequencing aimed to test whether ivuxolimab altered TCR sequence diversity and caused clonal T-cell expansion. In the dose-escalation cohort, 65% to 90% of patients were male, and the mean age was approximately 64 years, with a range of roughly 20 to 80. Partial responses occurred in three dose-escalation patients: two with cutaneous melanoma and one with hepatocellular carcinoma. Summary of the overall study and its limitations: In the 0.1-3.0 mg/kg groups, partial responders were among the patients with the lowest normalized peripheral clonal expansion, particularly in CD8+ T cells. At doses of 0.1 to 3.0 mg/kg, clonal expansion of both CD4+ and CD8+ blood T cells was observed from baseline to week 6. After ivuxolimab, CD8+ T cells had more expanded clones than CD4+ T cells on average. Which antigens the clonally expanded peripheral T cells were specific for was not determined. Low levels of normalized T-cell clonal expansion were also seen in some patients who did not respond.

This sequence originates from an adult with an advanced solid tumor such as melanoma, head and neck, liver or kidney cancer. The chain links TRBV7-2 with TRBJ2-7; a tentative D call is TRBD1 (6 bases match). Sample: CD4+ or CD8+ T cells sorted from blood, taken in a trial of the OX40 agonist ivuxolimab. The DNA is TGTGCCAGCAGCCCCACCGCTCCAGGGGACGAGCAGTACTTC. This encodes CASSPTAPGDEQYF. Full variable domain (CDR3 extended with the reference TRBV7-2 and TRBJ2-7 proteins): GAGVSQSPSNKVTEKGKDVELRCDPISGHTALYWYRQSLGQGLEFLIYFQGNSAPDKSGLPSDRFSAERTGGSVSTLTIQRTQQEDSAVYLCASSPTAPGDEQYFGPGTRLTVT.